The 6 T cell receptor beta chains below come from one sample, sequenced in a study of T cell changes during pregnancy in multiple sclerosis. TCRdb's table, derived via immunoSEQ multiplex PCR, lists solely in-frame clones and lacks some. This sample has approximately 93,000 clones, with approximately 89% found just once. The specimen was peripheral blood, collected before pregnancy. Receptor source: a female donor with multiple sclerosis, enrolled in a pregnancy study.

The J gene is TRBJ1-2, the V gene TRBV28; 8 nucleotides agree with TRBD1. Germline CDR1 is MDHEN and CDR2 is SYDVKM. This CDR3 comprises 13 residues. The trim removed 5 bases at V and 8 bases at J, leaving 7 bases unmatched. In DNA form, the CDR3 reads TGTGCCAGCAGTGCGTCAGGGGGCTTCGGCTACACCTTC. Protein product: CASSASGGFGYTF.

The V gene is TRBV5-1, the J gene TRBJ2-7; 10 positions match TRBD2. This CDR3 comprises 15 residues. The J segment lost 4 bases and the V segment lost 4 bases, leaving 8 bases of the junction unmatched. Looked up from germline, CDR1 is SGHRS and CDR2 is YFSETQ. The CDR3 nucleotides are TGCGCCAGCAGCGCCCAAGCGGGGGGGGGTTACGAGCAGTACTTC. Protein: CASSAQAGGGYEQYF.

This rearrangement joins TRBV5-1 to TRBJ2-3; TRBD2 aligns across 10 bases. V trimming: 0 bases; J trimming: 6 bases; junction bases outside the gene matches: 7. Germline V gene lookup returns CDR1 SGHRS and CDR2 YFSETQ. The CDR3 spans 16 residues. The CDR3 bases are TGCGCCAGCAGCTTGGCCGGGCTAGCGGGGGCCGATACGCAGTATTTT. Translation: CASSLAGLAGADTQYF.

This chain's CDR3 is CASSPATGGVNEKLFF. DNA of the CDR3: TGTGCCAGCAGCCCCGCAACAGGGGGCGTAAATGAAAAACTGTTTTTT. The chain has TRBV13 and TRBJ1-4; 9 bases map to TRBD1. V dropped 5 bases and J dropped 5; count of bases not matched to a gene: 9. Germline CDR1 and CDR2: PRHDT and FYEKMQ (reference sequence). CDR3 length equals 16 residues.

This chain links TRBV5-4 with TRBJ1-2; D remains unclear. The V end was cut by 2 bases, the J end by 2 bases, with 7 bases between. The CDR3 loop spans 13 amino acids. Germline lookup yields CDR1 SGHNT and CDR2 YYREEE (reference sequence). The chain's CDR3 is CASSFAGNYGYTF. The DNA for the CDR3 is TGTGCCAGCAGCTTTGCGGGCAACTATGGCTACACCTTC.

This CDR3 is CASGGLGVRGSRGLWNEQFF. Here the CDR3 DNA reads TGTGCCAGCGGGGGTTTGGGGGTGAGGGGGAGCAGGGGGCTTTGGAATGAGCAGTTCTTC. The genes are TRBV27 and TRBJ2-1; 8 bases are a match to TRBD1. The germline CDR1 and CDR2 sequences are MNHEY and SMNVEV (reference sequence). The CDR3 is 20 residues long. J lost 7 bases, V lost 8 bases, and 28 bases had no gene match.